This TCR beta chain was identified during a study of blood T cell repertoires in COVID-19. About the study: Samples representing acute and convalescent COVID-19 were sourced from the United States, Italy and Spain. In each case, the material was cDNA or gDNA derived from T cells, B-cell-depleted T cells, or PBMCs.

Enrolled during active infection, Seattle patients were then followed longitudinally. Per the original methods: Estimated nucleated cell counts came from reference gene primer amplification. Sequencing used immunoSEQ multiplex PCR; TCRdb keeps in-frame clones, though not all of them. V, J and clone size reflect that table, while D and trimming were determined from the DNA. There are under 300,000 clones in the sample; around 91% occur only once, and around 2.3% lies in the top ten. Germline lookup yields CDR1 SGHDN and CDR2 FVKESK. The CDR3 has 15 residues. The ends lost 1 base at V and 5 bases at J; junction bases unmatched: 7.

Sequenced material: peripheral blood. This chain uses TRBV14 with TRBJ1-2, with 7 bases fitting TRBD1. The TCR originated in a woman aged 55-75 years with COVID-19, enrolled during active disease. The CDR3 reads CASSQGQGFGYGYTF. CDR3 DNA sequence: TGTGCCAGCAGCCAAGGACAGGGTTTCGGGTATGGCTACACCTTC.